The rows below give T cell receptor beta chains drawn from one sample of a study of blood T cell repertoires in COVID-19. The protocol was immunoSEQ multiplex PCR, while the TCRdb copy is restricted to in-frame clones and leaves out a portion. This repertoire shows a few hundred thousand clones, around nine tenths found once; its top ten account for 0.99%. Specimen: peripheral blood. These receptors were obtained from a woman between 35 and 50 years old who had recovered from COVID-19. Both conserved end residues are part of each CDR3. A D gene is named only where the DNA matches it firmly. Size is omitted from some rows. Given values are once, few, many or a class for expanded clones.

CDR3 length	V gene	J gene	clone size	D gene	CDR3 DNA	CDR3 protein
14	TRBV16	TRBJ1-2	once	TRBD1	TGTGCCAGCAGCCCTTTGACAGGGGTGGATGGCTACACCTTC	CASSPLTGVDGYTF
19	TRBV21-1	TRBJ2-2	-	-	TGTGCCAGCAGCAAAGTCGGACTAGCGGGAGGCCCTAACACCGGGGAGCTGTTTTTT	CASSKVGLAGGPNTGELFF
13	TRBV29-1	TRBJ1-2	-	-	TGCAGCGTTCGGCGTCAGGGAGGCTATGGCTACACCTTC	CSVRRQGGYGYTF
16	TRBV7-6	TRBJ2-1	-	TRBD2	TGTGCCAGCAGCTCAAGGACGACTAGCGGGATTGGTGAGCAGTTCTTC	CASSSRTTSGIGEQFF
16	TRBV7-2	TRBJ2-1	once	TRBD2	TGTGCCAGCAGCTTAGCCAGGACTAGCGGGGGCCCCCGGCAGTTCTTC	CASSLARTSGGPRQFF
14	TRBV19	TRBJ1-5	-	-	TGTGCCAGTAGTAGGGGCGGGGGTGGTCAGCCCCAGCATTTT	CASSRGGGGQPQHF
13	TRBV19	TRBJ2-7	-	TRBD2	TGTGCCAGTAGTATTAGCGGGAGCTACGAGCAGTACTTC	CASSISGSYEQYF
18	TRBV3-1/TRBV3-2	TRBJ2-1	-	TRBD2	TGTGCCAGCAGCCAGGGGACTAGCGGGGCCAGCTCCTACAATGAGCAGTTCTTC	CASSQGTSGASSYNEQFF
14	TRBV10-2	TRBJ2-5	-	TRBD1	TGCGCCAGCAGGGACCCGGGACAGGGGGTCGCCCAGTACTTC	CASRDPGQGVAQYF
16	TRBV5-1	TRBJ2-3	-	-	TGCGCCAGCAGCTTTGGGGGGATACGGAGCACAGATACGCAGTATTTT	CASSFGGIRSTDTQYF
13	TRBV5-4	TRBJ2-5	-	TRBD2	TGTGCCAGCAGCACCGGACGGCCGGGGGGCCAGTACTTC	CASSTGRPGGQYF
13	TRBV14	TRBJ1-5	-	-	TGTGCCAGCAGCCAAGGTCCCGGTGGTCCCCAGCATTTT	CASSQGPGGPQHF
14	TRBV6-5	TRBJ1-6	-	-	TGTGCCAGCAGCCCCACAGGGCCCCCAGGACCCCTCCACTTT	CASSPTGPPGPLHF
15	TRBV4-3	TRBJ2-7	-	-	TGCGCCAGCAGCCAAGAGGGCAGGGGAACCTACGAGCAGTACTTC	CASSQEGRGTYEQYF